Below, 24 T cell receptor beta chains from the same sample are listed, as sequenced in a study of radiotherapy plus CTLA-4 blockade in lung cancer (dated by TCRdb to 2016 to 2018). The library was prepared using the immunoSEQ multiplex PCR assay. Entries here come from immuneACCESS through TCRdb and include only in-frame sequences with V and J called. Some clones fail to appear in such tables; in the studies checked, an unresolved V gene covers under half of the shortfall, and the cause of the remainder is unknown. The sample table contains some 60,000 clones; only one count was recorded for around 80% of them. Approximately 4.3% of the sample is taken by the ten largest. This specimen consisted of peripheral blood, obtained from a patient treated with radiotherapy plus ipilimumab. The receptors derive from a human donor with non-small cell lung cancer who had a partial response to radiotherapy plus ipilimumab.

V is TRBV5-1 and J is TRBJ1-1; 7 nucleotides align to TRBD1. Germline CDR1 is SGHRS and CDR2 is YFSETQ. J was trimmed by 4 bases and V by 7 bases; bases with no gene match: 7. The CDR3 totals 13 residues. CDR3 DNA sequence: TGCGCCAGCCGACAGGGTGGGACCACTGAAGCTTTCTTT. Its translation is CASRQGGTTEAFF.

J is TRBJ2-3 and V is TRBV19; TRBD2 matches 10 bases. J lost 6 bases, V lost 7 bases, and 16 bases had no gene match. CDR3 length: 17 amino acids. Germline values: CDR1 LNHDA, CDR2 SQIVND (reference sequence). CDR3 in amino acids: CASTLGMSAGGPDTQYF. Written as DNA, the CDR3 is TGTGCCAGTACCCTAGGTATGTCAGCGGGGGGGCCGGATACGCAGTATTTT. The variable domain in full, completed from reference TRBV19 and TRBJ2-3, reads DGGITQSPKYLFRKEGQNVTLSCEQNLNHDAMYWYRQDPGQGLRLIYYSQIVNDFQKGDIAEGYSVSREKKESFPLTVTSAQKNPTAFYLCASTLGMSAGGPDTQYFGPGTRLTVL.

The V gene is TRBV5-6, the J gene TRBJ1-2; D might be TRBD1 (5 bases). V lost 0 bases, J lost 0 bases, and 12 bases lay in between. The CDR3 spans 16 residues. Germline CDR1 reads SGHDT; CDR2 reads YYEEEE. The chain's CDR3 is CASSLGQGRSNYGYTF. The CDR3 bases are TGTGCCAGCAGCTTGGGTCAGGGTCGGTCTAACTATGGCTACACCTTC.

V is TRBV29-1 and J is TRBJ2-2, with 10 bases fitting TRBD1. The CDR3 sequence is 13 residues long. CDR1 SQVTM and CDR2 ANQGSEA come from the germline V gene. V lost 7 bases and J lost 8; bases outside the gene matches: 7. The CDR3 loop is CSAMRQGAGELFF. Written as DNA, the CDR3 is TGCAGCGCCATGAGACAGGGGGCGGGGGAGCTGTTTTTT.

This clone has more than one count but fewer than ten. The chain is built from TRBV20-1 and TRBJ1-1; TRBD1 aligns across 7 bases. CDR1 is DFQATT, CDR2 SNEGSKA, per germline (reference sequence). This CDR3 is built from 11 residues. CDR3 nucleotides: TGCCTAGGGACAGCCGGACTTGAAGCTTTCTTT. Amino acids: CLGTAGLEAFF.

The V gene is TRBV6-5, the J gene TRBJ2-7, with D possibly being TRBD1 (5 bases). CDR1 MNHEY and CDR2 SVGAGI come from the germline V gene. The CDR3 length is 14 residues. Trimming shortened V by 8 bases and J by 1 base, and 15 bases separated the two germline ends. The CDR3 spells CASRPGQGSYEQYF. CDR3 DNA sequence: TGTGCCAGCCGCCCCGGACAAGGGTCCTACGAGCAGTACTTC.

The chain combines TRBV12-5 with TRBJ2-7; possible D gene TRBD2, 5 bases. Germline V CDR1 and CDR2: LGHNT, FRNRAP. Between the trimmed V and J ends, which lost 5 bases and 1 base, there was a span of 18 bases. The CDR3 runs 16 residues. This chain's CDR3 is CASGPGPSTPSYEQYF. The CDR3 nucleotides read TGTGCTAGTGGTCCCGGACCTAGCACGCCTTCCTACGAGCAGTACTTC.

The sample holds one count of this clone. The rearrangement links TRBV5-1 to TRBJ2-5; TRBD1 matches 7 bases. Germline-derived CDR1 and CDR2 are SGHRS and YFSETQ. With V trimmed by 3 bases and J by 2 bases, 10 bases remained unmatched. CDR3 length equals 16 residues. The CDR3 loop is CASSSKPGQQQETQYF. DNA for the CDR3: TGCGCCAGCAGCTCTAAACCGGGACAGCAACAAGAGACCCAGTACTTC.

The rearrangement links TRBV20-1 to TRBJ1-1, with 7 bases fitting TRBD1. CDR3 length: 11 residues. The germline CDR1 and CDR2 sequences are DFQATT and SNEGSKA (reference sequence). Germline trimming cut 6 bases from V and 10 bases from J; bases unmatched to any gene: 8. This CDR3 is CSAPGDSTAFF. CDR3 bases: TGCAGTGCACCAGGGGACAGTACAGCTTTCTTT.

The V gene is TRBV9, the J gene TRBJ2-1; 8 bases agree with TRBD1. The germline V gene encodes CDR1 SGDLS and CDR2 YYNGEE. The trim removed 2 bases at V and 10 bases at J, leaving 11 bases unmatched. The CDR3 sequence is 15 residues long. The CDR3 reads CASSVPGTGIGEQFF. The CDR3 DNA reads TGTGCCAGCAGCGTCCCCGGGACAGGAATTGGGGAGCAGTTCTTC. Full variable domain (remainder filled in from reference TRBV9 and TRBJ2-1): DSGVTQTPKHLITATGQRVTLRCSPRSGDLSVYWYQQSLDQGLQFLIQYYNGEERAKGNILERFSAQQFPDLHSELNLSSLELGDSALYFCASSVPGTGIGEQFFGPGTRLTVL.

The chain is built from TRBV6-1 and TRBJ2-4, with a possible D match to TRBD1 (5 bases). The CDR3 runs to 17 residues. CDR1 is MNHNS, CDR2 SASEGT, per germline. V was cut by 2 bases and J by 1 base, with 15 bases left in between. The CDR3 region has the DNA TGTGCCAGCAGTGAATCCCCGCAGGGTCGGGCCAAAAACATTCAGTACTTC. Amino acids: CASSESPQGRAKNIQYF.

The chain carries TRBV28 and TRBJ2-2; 11 nucleotides align to TRBD2. Germline assignment: CDR1 MDHEN and CDR2 SYDVKM. The J segment lost 3 bases and the V segment lost 3 bases, leaving 6 bases of the junction unmatched. CDR3 size: 17 residues. CDR3 residues: CASSFAGLAGDTGELFF. For the CDR3, the DNA is TGTGCCAGCAGTTTCGCCGGACTAGCGGGTGACACCGGGGAGCTGTTTTTT.

This sequence joins TRBV11-2 and TRBJ2-5, with 9 bases lining up with TRBD1. Trimming removed 5 bases from V and 5 bases from J; junction bases left unmatched: 9. The CDR3 runs 15 residues. Germline V lookup: CDR1 SGHAT, CDR2 FQNNGV. DNA of the CDR3: TGTGCCAGCAGCCAACCGACAGGGGGTGGTGAGACCCAGTACTTC. Protein: CASSQPTGGGETQYF.

This clone was seen just once. The chain has TRBV18 and TRBJ2-5; 7 positions agree with TRBD1. From germline, CDR1 is KGHSH and CDR2 LQKENI. The CDR3 contains 14 residues. V lost 3 bases, J lost 5 bases, and 6 bases stayed unmatched. This CDR3 reads CASSPQGVKETQYF. CDR3 in DNA: TGTGCCAGCTCACCGCAGGGGGTTAAGGAGACCCAGTACTTC.

This clone was observed a handful of times. The gene calls are TRBV7-2 and TRBJ1-2; tentatively, D is TRBD1 (6 bases). This CDR3 has 14 residues. Trimming cost V 4 bases and J 4 bases, with 13 bases left between them. CDR1 is SGHTA, CDR2 FQGNSA, per germline. CDR3 coding DNA: TGTGCCAGCAGCTCCAGTCGGGACACCTATGGCTACACCTTC. As protein: CASSSSRDTYGYTF.

The chain joins TRBV20-1 to TRBJ2-7; D uncertain. The germline CDR1 and CDR2 sequences are DFQATT and SNEGSKA (reference sequence). V lost 1 base to trimming and J lost 5 bases, with 6 bases between them. CDR3 length: 11 residues. The CDR3 nucleotides are TGCAGTGCTAGAGGTGCGAACGAGCAGTACTTC. Residues: CSARGANEQYF.

This rearrangement joins TRBV27 to TRBJ2-2; 9 bases agree with TRBD2. V shed 5 bases and J 0 bases; nucleotides not matched to a gene: 13. Germline CDR1 reads MNHEY; CDR2 reads SMNVEV (reference sequence). The CDR3 has 19 residues. The CDR3 region is CASSQFAPGGGANTGELFF. DNA of the CDR3: TGTGCCAGCAGTCAGTTTGCCCCCGGCGGGGGGGCGAACACCGGGGAGCTGTTTTTT.

CDR3: CASSTGTGANQETQYF. CDR3 sequence (DNA): TGTGCCAGCAGCACCGGGACAGGGGCTAACCAAGAGACCCAGTACTTC. The J gene is TRBJ2-5, the V gene TRBV13; 10 bases line up with TRBD1. The CDR3 spans 16 residues. Germline loops: CDR1 PRHDT, CDR2 FYEKMQ (reference sequence). Trimming cost V 5 bases and J 0 bases; bases outside gene matches: 6.

Points on this clone: The same CDR3 also results from other DNA sequences found in this sample. The V and J genes are TRBV19 and TRBJ1-2; 9 nucleotides match TRBD1. V gave up 7 bases and J gave up 5 bases; unmatched junction bases: 8. The germline gives CDR1 LNHDA, CDR2 SQIVND (reference sequence). The length of the CDR3 is 14 residues. The CDR3: CASTSDRGGYGYTF. In DNA, the CDR3 is TGTGCCAGTACATCGGACAGGGGAGGGTATGGCTACACCTTC.

Only one count was recorded for this clone. At one boundary the junction diverges from the germline segment, which might be a read error. Other nucleotide sequences in the sample specify the same CDR3. The CDR3 protein is CASSYGGSSEAFF. DNA for the CDR3: TGTGCCAGTAGTTACGGAGGGTCGTCTGAAGCTTTCTTT. The chain employs TRBV6-5 and TRBJ1-1; D unclear. The CDR3 runs 13 residues. CDR1 and CDR2 (germline): MNHEY, SVGAGI.

J is TRBJ2-2 and V is TRBV5-1; perhaps TRBD1 as D (6 bases). Germline values: CDR1 SGHRS, CDR2 YFSETQ. This CDR3 is 15 amino acids long. The germline V and J ends were trimmed by 2 bases and 2 bases, with 10 bases remaining between them. The CDR3 coding sequence is TGCGCCAGCAGCTTCACAGGGCCCAACACCGGGGAGCTGTTTTTT. Translating gives CASSFTGPNTGELFF.

The rearrangement joins TRBV10-1 to TRBJ2-1; D gene unclear. The germline V gene has CDR1 WNHNN and CDR2 SYGVQD (reference sequence). The V end was cut by 2 bases, the J end by 11 bases, with 10 bases between. The CDR3 is 12 amino acids. Written as DNA, the CDR3 is TGCGCCAGCAGTGAGGAGGTTAAGCAGCAGTTCTTC. As protein: CASSEEVKQQFF.

CDR3 sequence (DNA): TGTGCCAGCAGCCCAGAGGATGGTAGCAATCAGCCCCAGCATTTT. It translates to CASSPEDGSNQPQHF. This rearrangement joins TRBV7-2 to TRBJ1-5, with D hard to call. V was shortened by 5 bases and J by 0 bases, with 11 bases between the two germline ends. The CDR3 consists of 15 residues. Germline loops: CDR1 SGHTA, CDR2 FQGNSA.

This sequence joins TRBV5-1 and TRBJ1-5; 10 bases are shared with TRBD1. The germline CDR1 and CDR2 sequences are SGHRS and YFSETQ. This CDR3 comprises 17 residues. With V trimmed by 5 bases and J by 6 bases, 14 bases remained unmatched. CDR3 nucleotide sequence: TGCGCCAGCAGTGATAAACCGGGACAGGGGATGAGTCAGCCCCAGCATTTT. Its protein product is CASSDKPGQGMSQPQHF. The variable domain in full, completed from reference TRBV5-1 and TRBJ1-5, reads KAGVTQTPRYLIKTRGQQVTLSCSPISGHRSVSWYQQTPGQGLQFLFEYFSETQRNKGNFPGRFSGRQFSNSRSEMNVSTLELGDSALYLCASSDKPGQGMSQPQHFGDGTRLSIL.